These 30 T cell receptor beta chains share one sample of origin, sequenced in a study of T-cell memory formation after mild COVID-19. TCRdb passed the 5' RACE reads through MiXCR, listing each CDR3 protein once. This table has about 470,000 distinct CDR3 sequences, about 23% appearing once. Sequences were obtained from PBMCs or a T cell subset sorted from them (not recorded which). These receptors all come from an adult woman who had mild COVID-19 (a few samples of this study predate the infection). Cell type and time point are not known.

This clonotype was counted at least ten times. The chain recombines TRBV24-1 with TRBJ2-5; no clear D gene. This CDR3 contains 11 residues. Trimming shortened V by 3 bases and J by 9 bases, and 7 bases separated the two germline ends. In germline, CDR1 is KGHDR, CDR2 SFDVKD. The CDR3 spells CATSDGDPQYF. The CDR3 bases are TGTGCCACCAGTGATGGGGATCCCCAGTACTTC.

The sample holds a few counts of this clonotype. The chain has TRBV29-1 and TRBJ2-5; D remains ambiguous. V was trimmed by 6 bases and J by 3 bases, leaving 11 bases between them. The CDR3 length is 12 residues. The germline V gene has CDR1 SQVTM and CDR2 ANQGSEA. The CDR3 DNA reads TGCAGCGTCACCGAGCCTAAAGAGACCCAGTACTTC. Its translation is CSVTEPKETQYF.

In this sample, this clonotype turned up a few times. This chain's CDR3 is CASSPRTPEGGKTQYF. The CDR3 DNA follows: TGTGCCAGCTCACCGCGAACTCCCGAGGGGGGAAAGACCCAGTACTTC. The chain employs TRBV18 and TRBJ2-5; D is perhaps TRBD1 or TRBD2 (6 bases each). The CDR3 spans 16 residues. Trimming pared 3 bases from V and 6 bases from J, leaving 20 bases between. The germline CDR1 and CDR2 sequences are KGHSH and LQKENI.

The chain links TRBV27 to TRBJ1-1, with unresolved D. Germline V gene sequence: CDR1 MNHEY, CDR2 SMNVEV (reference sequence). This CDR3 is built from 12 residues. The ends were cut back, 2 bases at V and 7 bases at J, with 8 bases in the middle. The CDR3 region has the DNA TGTGCCAGCAGTTTAATCGGGAATGAAGCTTTCTTT. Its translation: CASSLIGNEAFF.

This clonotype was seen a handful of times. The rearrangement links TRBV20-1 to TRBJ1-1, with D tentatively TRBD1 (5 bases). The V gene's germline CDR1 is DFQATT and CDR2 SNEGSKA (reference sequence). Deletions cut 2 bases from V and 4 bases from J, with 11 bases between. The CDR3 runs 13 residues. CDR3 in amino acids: CSARTLQGTEAFF. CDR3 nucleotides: TGCAGTGCTAGAACCCTCCAGGGCACTGAAGCTTTCTTT.

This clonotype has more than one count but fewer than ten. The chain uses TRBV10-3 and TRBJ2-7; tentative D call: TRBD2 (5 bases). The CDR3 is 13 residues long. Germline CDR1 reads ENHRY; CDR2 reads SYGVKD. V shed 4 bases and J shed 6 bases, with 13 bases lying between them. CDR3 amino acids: CAISGHGVPEQYF. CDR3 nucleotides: TGTGCCATCAGTGGGCACGGGGTTCCCGAGCAGTACTTC.

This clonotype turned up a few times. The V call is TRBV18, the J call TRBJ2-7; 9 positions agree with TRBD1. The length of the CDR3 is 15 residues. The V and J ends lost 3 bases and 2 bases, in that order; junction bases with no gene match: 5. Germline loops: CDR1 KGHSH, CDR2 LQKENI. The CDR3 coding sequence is TGTGCCAGCTCACCGGGGACAGGGCCCACCTACGAGCAGTACTTC. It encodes CASSPGTGPTYEQYF.

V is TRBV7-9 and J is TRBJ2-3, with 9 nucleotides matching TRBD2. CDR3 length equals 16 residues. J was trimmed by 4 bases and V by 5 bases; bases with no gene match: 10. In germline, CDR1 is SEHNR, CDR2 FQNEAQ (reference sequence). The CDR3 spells CASSPWTSAEPDTQYF. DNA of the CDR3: TGTGCCAGCAGCCCTTGGACTAGCGCGGAGCCAGATACGCAGTATTTT.

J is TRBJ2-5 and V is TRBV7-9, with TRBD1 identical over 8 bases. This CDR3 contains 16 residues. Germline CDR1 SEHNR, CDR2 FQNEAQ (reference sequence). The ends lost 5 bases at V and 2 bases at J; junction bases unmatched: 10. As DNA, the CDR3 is TGTGCCAGCAGCCCGACGGGACAGGTCATACAAGAGACCCAGTACTTC. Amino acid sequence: CASSPTGQVIQETQYF.

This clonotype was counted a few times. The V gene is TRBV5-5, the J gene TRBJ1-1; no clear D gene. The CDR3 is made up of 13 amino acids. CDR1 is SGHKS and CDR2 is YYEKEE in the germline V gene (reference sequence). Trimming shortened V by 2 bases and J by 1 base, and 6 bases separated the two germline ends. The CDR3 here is CASSFSANTEAFF. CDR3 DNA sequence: TGTGCCAGCAGCTTCTCTGCGAACACTGAAGCTTTCTTT.

CDR3 in amino acids: CASSLSVPGQSEAFF. CDR3 in DNA: TGTGCCAGCAGCTTAAGCGTCCCCGGACAGAGTGAAGCTTTCTTT. The chain uses TRBV7-9 and TRBJ1-1, with TRBD1 as a possible D gene (6 bases). The CDR3 runs 15 residues. Trimming removed 2 bases from V and 7 bases from J, with 17 bases in between. Germline CDR1 reads SEHNR; CDR2 reads FQNEAQ (reference sequence). Variable domain in full (rest from reference TRBV7-9 and TRBJ1-1): DTGVSQNPRHKITKRGQNVTFRCDPISEHNRLYWYRQTLGQGPEFLTYFQNEAQLEKSRLLSDRFSAERPKGSFSTLEIQRTEQGDSAMYLCASSLSVPGQSEAFFGQGTRLTVV.

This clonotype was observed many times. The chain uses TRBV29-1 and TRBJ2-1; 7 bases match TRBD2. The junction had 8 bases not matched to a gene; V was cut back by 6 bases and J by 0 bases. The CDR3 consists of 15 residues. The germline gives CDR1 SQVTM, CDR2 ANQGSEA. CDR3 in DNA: TGCAGCGTGACAACTAGCGTAGGCTCCTACAATGAGCAGTTCTTC. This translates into CSVTTSVGSYNEQFF.

This CDR3 reads CASSPSTGQMNTEAFF. The CDR3, as DNA: TGTGCCAGCAGCCCTTCAACCGGACAGATGAACACTGAAGCTTTCTTT. The chain combines TRBV7-8 with TRBJ1-1; perhaps TRBD1 as D (6 bases). Trimming removed 5 bases at V and 0 bases at J, with 16 bases between. The CDR3 is 16 residues long. Germline-derived CDR1 and CDR2 are SGHVS and FQNEAQ.

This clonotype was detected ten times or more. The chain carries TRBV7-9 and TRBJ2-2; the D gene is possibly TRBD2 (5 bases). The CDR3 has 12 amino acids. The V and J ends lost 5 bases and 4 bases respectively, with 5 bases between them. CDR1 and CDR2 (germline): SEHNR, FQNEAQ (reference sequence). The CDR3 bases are TGTGCCAGCAGCCGGGGCACCGGGGAGCTGTTTTTT. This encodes CASSRGTGELFF.

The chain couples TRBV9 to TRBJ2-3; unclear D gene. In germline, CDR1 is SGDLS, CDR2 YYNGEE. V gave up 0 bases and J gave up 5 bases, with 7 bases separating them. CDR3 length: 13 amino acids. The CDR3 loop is CASSVVAVDTQYF. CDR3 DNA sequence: TGTGCCAGCAGCGTAGTTGCAGTAGATACGCAGTATTTT. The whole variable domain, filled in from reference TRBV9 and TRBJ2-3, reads DSGVTQTPKHLITATGQRVTLRCSPRSGDLSVYWYQQSLDQGLQFLIQYYNGEERAKGNILERFSAQQFPDLHSELNLSSLELGDSALYFCASSVVAVDTQYFGPGTRLTVL.

The CDR3 DNA reads TGTGCCAGCAGACGCAGCGGGGGAAGCACCGGGGAGCTGTTTTTT. This encodes CASRRSGGSTGELFF. This chain connects TRBV7-9 to TRBJ2-2; 8 bases are shared with TRBD2. This CDR3 is 15 amino acids long. With 6 bases clipped from V and 4 bases from J, the junction kept 7 bases outside the gene matches. Germline V lookup: CDR1 SEHNR, CDR2 FQNEAQ (reference sequence).

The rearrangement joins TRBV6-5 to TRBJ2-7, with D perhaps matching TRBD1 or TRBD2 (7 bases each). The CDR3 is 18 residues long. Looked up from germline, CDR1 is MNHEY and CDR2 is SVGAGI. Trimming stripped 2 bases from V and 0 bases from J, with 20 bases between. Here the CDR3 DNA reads TGTGCCAGCAGTTACCGCCGGGGAGGGGGCTTGCTCTCCTACGAGCAGTACTTC. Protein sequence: CASSYRRGGGLLSYEQYF.

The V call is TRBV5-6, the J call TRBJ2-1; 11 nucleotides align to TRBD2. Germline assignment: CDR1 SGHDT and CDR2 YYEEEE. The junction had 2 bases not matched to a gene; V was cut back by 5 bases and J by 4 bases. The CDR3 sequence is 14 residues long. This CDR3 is CASRGLAEYNEQFF. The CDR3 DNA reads TGTGCCAGCAGGGGACTAGCGGAATACAATGAGCAGTTCTTC.

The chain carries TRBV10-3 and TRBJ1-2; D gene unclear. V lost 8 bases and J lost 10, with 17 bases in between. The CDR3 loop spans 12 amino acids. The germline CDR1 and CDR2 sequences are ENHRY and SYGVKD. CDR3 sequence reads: CAISGDYIVYTF. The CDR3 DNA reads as TGTGCCATCTCCGGGGATTACATTGTCTACACCTTC.

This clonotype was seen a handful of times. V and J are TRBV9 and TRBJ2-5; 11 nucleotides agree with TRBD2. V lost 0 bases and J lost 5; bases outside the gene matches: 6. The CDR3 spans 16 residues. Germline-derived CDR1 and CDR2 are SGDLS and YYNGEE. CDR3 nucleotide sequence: TGTGCCAGCAGCGTAGGTACTAGCGGGGGTGGCGAGACCCAGTACTTC. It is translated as CASSVGTSGGGETQYF. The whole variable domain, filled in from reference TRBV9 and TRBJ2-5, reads DSGVTQTPKHLITATGQRVTLRCSPRSGDLSVYWYQQSLDQGLQFLIQYYNGEERAKGNILERFSAQQFPDLHSELNLSSLELGDSALYFCASSVGTSGGGETQYFGPGTRLLVL.

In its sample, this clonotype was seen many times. CDR3 bases: TGCAGTGCTAGAGATCTGGTTAACACTGAAGCTTTCTTT. Protein product: CSARDLVNTEAFF. The gene calls are TRBV20-1 and TRBJ1-1; no clear D. Germline values: CDR1 DFQATT, CDR2 SNEGSKA (reference sequence). V was pared by 0 bases and J by 2 bases, with 7 bases between. The CDR3 extends over 13 amino acids.

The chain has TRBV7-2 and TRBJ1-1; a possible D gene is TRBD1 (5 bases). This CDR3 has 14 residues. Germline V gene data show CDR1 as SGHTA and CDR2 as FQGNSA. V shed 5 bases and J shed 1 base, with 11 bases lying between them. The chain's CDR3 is CASSTRTQNTEAFF. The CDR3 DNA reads TGTGCCAGCAGCACCCGGACACAGAACACTGAAGCTTTCTTT.

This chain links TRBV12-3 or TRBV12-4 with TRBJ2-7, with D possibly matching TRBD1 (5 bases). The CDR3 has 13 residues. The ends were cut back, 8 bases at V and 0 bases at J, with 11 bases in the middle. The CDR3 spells CASWQGYSYEQYF. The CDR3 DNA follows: TGTGCCAGCTGGCAGGGCTACTCCTACGAGCAGTACTTC.

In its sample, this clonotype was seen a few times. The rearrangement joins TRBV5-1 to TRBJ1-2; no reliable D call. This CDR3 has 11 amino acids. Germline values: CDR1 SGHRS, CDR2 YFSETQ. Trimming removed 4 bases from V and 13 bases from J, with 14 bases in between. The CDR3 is CASSLGRRSTF. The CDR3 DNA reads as TGCGCCAGCAGCCTAGGACGGAGATCCACCTTC.

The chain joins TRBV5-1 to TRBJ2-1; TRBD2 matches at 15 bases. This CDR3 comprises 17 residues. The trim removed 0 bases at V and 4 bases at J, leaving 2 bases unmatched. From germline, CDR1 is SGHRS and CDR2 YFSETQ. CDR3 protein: CASSLGTSGRGYNEQFF. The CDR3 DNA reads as TGCGCCAGCAGCTTGGGGACTAGCGGGAGGGGGTACAATGAGCAGTTCTTC.

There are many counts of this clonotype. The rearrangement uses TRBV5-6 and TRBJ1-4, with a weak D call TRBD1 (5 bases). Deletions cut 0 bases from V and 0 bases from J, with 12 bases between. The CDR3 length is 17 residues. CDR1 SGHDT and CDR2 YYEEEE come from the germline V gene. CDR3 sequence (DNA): TGTGCCAGCAGCTTGGCCGGGACGGCTGCAACTAATGAAAAACTGTTTTTT. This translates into CASSLAGTAATNEKLFF.

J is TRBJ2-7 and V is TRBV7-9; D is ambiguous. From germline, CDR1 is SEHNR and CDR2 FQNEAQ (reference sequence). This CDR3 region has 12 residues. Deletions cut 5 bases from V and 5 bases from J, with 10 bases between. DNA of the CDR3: TGTGCCAGCAGCCTGGATGCTAACGAGCAGTACTTC. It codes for CASSLDANEQYF.

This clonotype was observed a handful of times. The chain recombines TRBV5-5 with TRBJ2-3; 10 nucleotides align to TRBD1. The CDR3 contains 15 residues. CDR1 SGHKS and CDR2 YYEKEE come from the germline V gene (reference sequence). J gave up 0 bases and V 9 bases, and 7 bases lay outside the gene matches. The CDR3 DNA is TGTGCCACCCGGGGGACAGGGGCCAGCACAGATACGCAGTATTTT. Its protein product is CATRGTGASTDTQYF. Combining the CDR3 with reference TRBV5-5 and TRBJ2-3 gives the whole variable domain DAGVTQSPTHLIKTRGQQVTLRCSPISGHKSVSWYQQVLGQGPQFIFQYYEKEERGRGNFPDRFSARQFPNYSSELNVNALLLGDSALYLCATRGTGASTDTQYFGPGTRLTVL.

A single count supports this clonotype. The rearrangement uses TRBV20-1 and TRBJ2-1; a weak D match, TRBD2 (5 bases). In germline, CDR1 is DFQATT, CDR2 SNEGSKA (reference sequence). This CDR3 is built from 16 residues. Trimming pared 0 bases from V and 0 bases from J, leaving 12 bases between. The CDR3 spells CSARDRRLSSYNEQFF. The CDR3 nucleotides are TGCAGTGCTAGAGATCGCCGACTAAGCTCCTACAATGAGCAGTTCTTC.

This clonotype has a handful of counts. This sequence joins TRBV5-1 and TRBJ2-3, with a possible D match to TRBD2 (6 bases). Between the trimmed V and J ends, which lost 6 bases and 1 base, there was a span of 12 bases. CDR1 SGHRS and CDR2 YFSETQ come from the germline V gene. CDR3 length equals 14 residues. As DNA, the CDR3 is TGCGCCAGCACCCGGGGGTCTCGCACAGATACGCAGTATTTT. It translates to CASTRGSRTDTQYF.